These 12 T cell receptor beta chains came from one sample sequenced in a study of blood T cell repertoires in COVID-19. Using immunoSEQ multiplex PCR, the repertoire was profiled, and TCRdb retains in-frame clones only, with some absent. The sample shows around 68,000 clones, 80% to 90% of them seen only once. The sequenced material came from peripheral blood. The receptors come from a human donor in a cohort sampled during active COVID-19.

The chain is built from TRBV28 and TRBJ1-1; D remains ambiguous. V was clipped by 1 base and J by 6 bases, with 9 bases between them. Germline CDR1 MDHEN, CDR2 SYDVKM. The CDR3 consists of 13 residues. The DNA for the CDR3 is TGTGCCAGCAGTTTATTAGGAGCCTCTGAAGCTTTCTTT. Translated: CASSLLGASEAFF. Combining the CDR3 with reference TRBV28 and TRBJ1-1 gives the whole variable domain DVKVTQSSRYLVKRTGEKVFLECVQDMDHENMFWYRQDPGLGLRLIYFSYDVKMKEKGDIPEGYSVSREKKERFSLILESASTNQTSMYLCASSLLGASEAFFGQGTRLTVV.

The J gene is TRBJ1-2, the V gene TRBV5-1; the D is unclear. This CDR3 comprises 16 residues. Trimming took 4 bases from V and 2 from J, leaving 18 bases between them. Per germline, CDR1 SGHRS and CDR2 YFSETQ. The CDR3 here is CASSPGGRQLNYGYTF. Here the CDR3 DNA reads TGCGCCAGCAGCCCTGGAGGGCGGCAGCTCAACTATGGCTACACCTTC. The variable domain in full, with the rest retrieved from reference TRBV5-1 and TRBJ1-2, is KAGVTQTPRYLIKTRGQQVTLSCSPISGHRSVSWYQQTPGQGLQFLFEYFSETQRNKGNFPGRFSGRQFSNSRSEMNVSTLELGDSALYLCASSPGGRQLNYGYTFGSGTRLTVV.

The gene calls are TRBV20-1 and TRBJ1-6, with D tentatively TRBD1 (6 bases). V was trimmed by 3 bases and J by 6 bases, leaving 12 bases between them. The CDR3 spans 14 residues. Germline V gene data show CDR1 as DFQATT and CDR2 as SNEGSKA (reference sequence). CDR3 sequence (DNA): TGCAGTGCTAGTATTCGGACAGCTAATTCACCCCTCCACTTT. Residues: CSASIRTANSPLHF.

The sample holds one count of this clone. The chain couples TRBV4-1 to TRBJ2-3; possible D gene TRBD2, 5 bases. V was pared by 3 bases and J by 1 base, with 20 bases between. The V gene's germline CDR1 is MGHRA and CDR2 YSYEKL. The CDR3 extends over 18 amino acids. The CDR3, as DNA: TGCGCCAGCAGCCATCCCCTCACACCGGGATTAGGCACAGATACGCAGTATTTT. It codes for CASSHPLTPGLGTDTQYF.

The V call is TRBV28, the J call TRBJ1-1; no clear D. V lost 5 bases and J 1 base, leaving 5 bases between the germline ends. The CDR3 runs 12 residues. Germline CDR1 reads MDHEN; CDR2 reads SYDVKM. CDR3 nucleotides: TGTGCCAGCAGTCCCCGGAACACTGAAGCTTTCTTT. It encodes CASSPRNTEAFF.

The rearrangement uses TRBV5-8 and TRBJ1-5; D gene unclear. The V gene lost 0 bases and the J gene lost 4 bases, with 5 bases spanning the gap. Germline V gene sequence: CDR1 SGHTS, CDR2 YDEGEE. This CDR3 region has 13 residues. The CDR3 loop reads CASSLDSNQPQHF. The CDR3 nucleotides are TGTGCCAGCAGCTTGGATAGTAATCAGCCCCAGCATTTT.

In DNA form, the CDR3 reads TGTGCCAGCAGTGAGAGGGGACTTCTGAGCTCCTACAATGAGCAGTTCTTC. Translating gives CASSERGLLSSYNEQFF. The chain couples TRBV6-1 to TRBJ2-1, with a tentative D call TRBD2 (6 bases). This CDR3 spans 17 amino acids. Germline CDR1 reads MNHNS; CDR2 reads SASEGT. Trimming shortened V by 3 bases and J by 0 bases, and 15 bases separated the two germline ends.

V gene TRBV6-6 combines with J gene TRBJ2-3; weak D call: TRBD2 (6 bases). V was clipped by 6 bases and J by 6 bases, with 22 bases between them. The CDR3 sequence is 16 residues long. Per germline, CDR1 MNHNY and CDR2 SVGAGI (reference sequence). CDR3 loop: CASRPRGLYLNDTQYF. The CDR3 DNA follows: TGTGCCAGCAGACCGCGGGGTTTGTACCTAAACGATACGCAGTATTTT.

V is TRBV6-1 and J is TRBJ2-1; D is possibly TRBD2 (6 bases). Germline V gene sequence: CDR1 MNHNS, CDR2 SASEGT. The CDR3 spans 15 residues. V shed 2 bases and J shed 6 bases, with 14 bases lying between them. The CDR3 DNA follows: TGTGCCAGCAGTGAACCGGGACTGAACCCCAATGAGCAGTTCTTC. As protein: CASSEPGLNPNEQFF.

This sequence joins TRBV27 and TRBJ2-7; 10 bases are a match to TRBD2. This CDR3 is 17 amino acids long. J lost 6 bases, V lost 4 bases, and 15 bases had no gene match. Germline loops: CDR1 MNHEY, CDR2 SMNVEV (reference sequence). The DNA for the CDR3 is TGTGCCAGCAGTTCCCTCCGTAAAGCGGGAGGGCCGAGCGAGCAGTACTTC. It yields the protein CASSSLRKAGGPSEQYF.

This rearrangement joins TRBV3-1 (or the pseudogene TRBV3-2) to TRBJ2-2, with 7 bases matching TRBD1. After removal of 2 bases from V and 5 bases from J, the junction contained 8 bases not matched to a gene. The CDR3 length is 16 residues. CDR1 is LGHDT and CDR2 is YNNKEL in the germline V gene (reference sequence). This CDR3 reads CASSQWTGQRTGELFF. The CDR3 DNA reads as TGTGCCAGCAGCCAATGGACGGGACAGAGGACCGGGGAGCTGTTTTTT.

This clone was observed a few times. This chain links TRBV4-1 with TRBJ1-1; 8 bases match TRBD1. Trimming at V came to 4 bases and at J to 1 base, leaving 5 bases not matched to a gene. Looked up from germline, CDR1 is MGHRA and CDR2 is YSYEKL. CDR3 length: 15 amino acids. CDR3 in DNA: TGCGCCAGCAGCCCCTTAGGACAGGGGAACACTGAAGCTTTCTTT. This sequence encodes CASSPLGQGNTEAFF.